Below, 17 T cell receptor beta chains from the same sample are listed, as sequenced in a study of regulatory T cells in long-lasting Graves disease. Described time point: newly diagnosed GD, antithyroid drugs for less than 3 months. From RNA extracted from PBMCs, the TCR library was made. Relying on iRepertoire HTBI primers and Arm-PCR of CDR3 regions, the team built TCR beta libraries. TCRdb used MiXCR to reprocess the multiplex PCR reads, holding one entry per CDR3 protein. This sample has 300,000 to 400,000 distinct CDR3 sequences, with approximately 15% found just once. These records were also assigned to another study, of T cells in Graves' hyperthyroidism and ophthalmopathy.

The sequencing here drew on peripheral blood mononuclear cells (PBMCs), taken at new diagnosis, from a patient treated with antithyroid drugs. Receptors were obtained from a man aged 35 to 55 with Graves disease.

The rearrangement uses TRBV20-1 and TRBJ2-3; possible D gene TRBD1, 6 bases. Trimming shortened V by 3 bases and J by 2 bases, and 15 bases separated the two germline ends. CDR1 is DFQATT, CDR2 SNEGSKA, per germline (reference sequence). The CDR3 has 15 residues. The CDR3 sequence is CSARNRVIPTDTQYF. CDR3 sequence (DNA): TGCAGTGCTAGGAACAGGGTTATCCCCACAGATACGCAGTATTTT.

CDR3 protein: CASSLKGYTDTQYF. As DNA, the CDR3 is TGTGCCAGCAGTTTAAAGGGGTACACAGATACGCAGTATTTT. The J gene is TRBJ2-3, the V gene TRBV27, with D tentatively TRBD1 (5 bases). The germline V gene encodes CDR1 MNHEY and CDR2 SMNVEV (reference sequence). Trimming stripped 2 bases from V and 2 bases from J, with 8 bases between. The CDR3 has 14 amino acids.

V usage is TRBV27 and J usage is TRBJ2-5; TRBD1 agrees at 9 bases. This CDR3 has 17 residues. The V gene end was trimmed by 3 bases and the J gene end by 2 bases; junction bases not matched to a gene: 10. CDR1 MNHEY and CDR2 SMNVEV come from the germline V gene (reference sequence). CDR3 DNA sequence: TGTGCCAGCAGTTTGTTCGGGGGACAGGGACTACAAGAGACCCAGTACTTC. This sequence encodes CASSLFGGQGLQETQYF.

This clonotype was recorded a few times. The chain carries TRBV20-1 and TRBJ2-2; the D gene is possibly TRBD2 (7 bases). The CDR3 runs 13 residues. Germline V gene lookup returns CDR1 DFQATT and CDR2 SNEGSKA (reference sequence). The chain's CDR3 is CNARGAYTGELFF. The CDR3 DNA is TGCAACGCCCGGGGGGCCTACACCGGGGAGCTGTTTTTT.

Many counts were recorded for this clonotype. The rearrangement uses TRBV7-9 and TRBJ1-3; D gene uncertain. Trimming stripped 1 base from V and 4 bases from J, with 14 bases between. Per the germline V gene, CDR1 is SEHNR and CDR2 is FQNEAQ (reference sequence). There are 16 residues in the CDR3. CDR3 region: CASSLGAGLEGNTIYF. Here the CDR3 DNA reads TGTGCCAGCAGCTTAGGGGCCGGCCTGGAAGGAAACACCATATATTTT.

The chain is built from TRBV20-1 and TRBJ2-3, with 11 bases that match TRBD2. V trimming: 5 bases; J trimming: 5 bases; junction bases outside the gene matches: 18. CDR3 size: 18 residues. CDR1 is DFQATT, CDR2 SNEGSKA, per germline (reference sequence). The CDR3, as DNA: TGCAGTGCTGCCAGTGGCCTTAGCGGGGGGGCCAAGGAAGATACGCAGTATTTT. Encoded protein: CSAASGLSGGAKEDTQYF.

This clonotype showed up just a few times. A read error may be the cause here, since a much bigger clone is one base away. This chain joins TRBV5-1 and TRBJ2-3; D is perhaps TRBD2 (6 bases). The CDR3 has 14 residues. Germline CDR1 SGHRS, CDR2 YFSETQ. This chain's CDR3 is CASAGTDSTDRQYF. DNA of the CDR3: TGCGCCAGCGCGGGGACGGATTCCACAGATAGGCAGTATTTT.

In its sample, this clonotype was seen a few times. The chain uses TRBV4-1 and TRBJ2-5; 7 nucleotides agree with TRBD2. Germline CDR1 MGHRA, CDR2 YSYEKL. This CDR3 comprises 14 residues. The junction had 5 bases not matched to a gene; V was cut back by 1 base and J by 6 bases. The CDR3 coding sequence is TGCGCCAGCAGCCAAGCCTGGACTAGGAAGACCCAGTACTTC. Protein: CASSQAWTRKTQYF.

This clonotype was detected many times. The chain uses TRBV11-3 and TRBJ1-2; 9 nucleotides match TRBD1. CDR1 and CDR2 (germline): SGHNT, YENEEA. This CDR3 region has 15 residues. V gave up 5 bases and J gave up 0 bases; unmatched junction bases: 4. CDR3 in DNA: TGTGCCAGCAGCCCCGGGACAGGGCCTAACTATGGCTACACCTTC. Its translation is CASSPGTGPNYGYTF. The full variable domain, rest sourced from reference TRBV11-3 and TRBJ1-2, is EAGVVQSPRYKIIEKKQPVAFWCNPISGHNTLYWYLQNLGQGPELLIRYENEEAVDDSQLPKDRFSAERLKGVDSTLKIQPAELGDSAVYLCASSPGTGPNYGYTFGSGTRLTVV.

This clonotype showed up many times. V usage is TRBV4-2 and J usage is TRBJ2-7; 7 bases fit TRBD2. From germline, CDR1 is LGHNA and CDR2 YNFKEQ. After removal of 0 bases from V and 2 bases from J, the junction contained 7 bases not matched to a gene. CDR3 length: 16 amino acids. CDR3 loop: CASSQEGRGWTYEQYF. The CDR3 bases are TGTGCCAGCAGCCAAGAAGGGCGGGGGTGGACCTACGAGCAGTACTTC.

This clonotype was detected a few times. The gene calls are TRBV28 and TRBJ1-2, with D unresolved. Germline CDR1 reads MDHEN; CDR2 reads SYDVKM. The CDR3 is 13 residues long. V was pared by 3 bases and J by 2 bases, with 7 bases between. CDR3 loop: CASSLEQNYGYTF. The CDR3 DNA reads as TGTGCCAGCAGTTTGGAGCAGAACTATGGCTACACCTTC.

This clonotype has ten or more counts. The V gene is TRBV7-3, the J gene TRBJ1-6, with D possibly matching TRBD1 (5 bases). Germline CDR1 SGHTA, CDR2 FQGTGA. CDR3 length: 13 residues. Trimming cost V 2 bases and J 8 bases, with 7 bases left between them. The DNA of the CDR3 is TGTGCCAGCAGCTTAGGGGGTGATTCACCCCTCCACTTT. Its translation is CASSLGGDSPLHF.

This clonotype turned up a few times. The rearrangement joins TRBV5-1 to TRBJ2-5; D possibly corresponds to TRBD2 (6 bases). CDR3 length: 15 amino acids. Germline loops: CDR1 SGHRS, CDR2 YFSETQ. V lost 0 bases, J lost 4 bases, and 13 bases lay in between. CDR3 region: CASSLDPREVETQYF. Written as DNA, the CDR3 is TGCGCCAGCAGCTTGGATCCCAGGGAGGTAGAGACCCAGTACTTC.

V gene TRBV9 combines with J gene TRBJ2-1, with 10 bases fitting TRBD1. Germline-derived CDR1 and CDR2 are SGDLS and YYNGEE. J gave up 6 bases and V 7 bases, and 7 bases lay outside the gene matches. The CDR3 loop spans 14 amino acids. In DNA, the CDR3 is TGTGCCAGCGGCTCCGGGACAGGGGCCAATGAGCAGTTCTTC. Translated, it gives CASGSGTGANEQFF.

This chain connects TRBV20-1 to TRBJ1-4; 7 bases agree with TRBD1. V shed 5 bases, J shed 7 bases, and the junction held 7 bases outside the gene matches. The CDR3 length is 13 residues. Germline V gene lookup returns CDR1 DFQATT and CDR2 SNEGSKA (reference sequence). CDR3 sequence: CSAPGTVGEKLFF. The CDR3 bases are TGCAGTGCTCCCGGGACAGTTGGTGAAAAACTGTTTTTT.

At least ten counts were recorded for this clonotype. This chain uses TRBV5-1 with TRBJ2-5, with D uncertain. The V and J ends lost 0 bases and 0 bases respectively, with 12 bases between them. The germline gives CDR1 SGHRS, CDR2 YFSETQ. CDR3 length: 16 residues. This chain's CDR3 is CASSLGWAHDQETQYF. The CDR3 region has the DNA TGCGCCAGCAGCTTGGGTTGGGCACACGACCAAGAGACCCAGTACTTC.

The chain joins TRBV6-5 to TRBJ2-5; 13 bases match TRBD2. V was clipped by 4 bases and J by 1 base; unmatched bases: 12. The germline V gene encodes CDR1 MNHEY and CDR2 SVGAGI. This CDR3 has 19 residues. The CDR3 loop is CASSLPLVTSGGLQETQYF. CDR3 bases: TGTGCCAGCAGTTTACCATTAGTGACTAGCGGGGGGCTCCAAGAGACCCAGTACTTC.